Presented here are 15 T cell receptor beta chains from one specimen sequenced in a study of OX40 agonist ivuxolimab in advanced cancers. Assay: immunoSEQ multiplex PCR; the TCRdb copy retains only in-frame clones and omits some. The sample includes 80,000 to 90,000 clones, around four fifths seen only once; the top ten take approximately 1.7%. This specimen was CD4+ or CD8+ T cells sorted from blood, taken in a trial of the OX40 agonist ivuxolimab. All receptors derive from an adult with an advanced solid tumor such as melanoma, head and neck, liver or kidney cancer.

CDR3 in amino acids: CASSLAGGFYNEQFF. As DNA, the CDR3 is TGTGCCAGCAGCTTAGCAGGGGGATTCTACAATGAGCAGTTCTTC. V usage is TRBV7-2 and J usage is TRBJ2-1, with TRBD1 as a possible D gene (6 bases). The CDR3 spans 15 residues. Per the germline V gene, CDR1 is SGHTA and CDR2 is FQGNSA. Trimming stripped 0 bases from V and 3 bases from J, with 9 bases between.

The chain has TRBV30 and TRBJ1-3; D is unresolved. The germline CDR1 and CDR2 sequences are GTSNPN and SVGIG (reference sequence). CDR3 length: 13 amino acids. Trimming removed 2 bases from V and 2 bases from J, with 7 bases in between. The CDR3 nucleotides read TGTGCCTGGAGTACGGCGACTGGAAACACCATATATTTT. This codes for CAWSTATGNTIYF. Full variable domain (missing parts from reference TRBV30 and TRBJ1-3): SQTIHQWPATLVQPVGSPLSLECTVEGTSNPNLYWYRQAAGRGLQLLFYSVGIGQISSEVPQNLSASRPQDRQFILSSKKLLLSDSGFYLCAWSTATGNTIYFGEGSWLTVV.

The chain links TRBV7-2 to TRBJ2-7, with TRBD2 identical over 11 bases. This CDR3 has 15 residues. The J segment lost 0 bases and the V segment lost 4 bases, leaving 2 bases of the junction unmatched. Per germline, CDR1 SGHTA and CDR2 FQGNSA. CDR3 bases: TGTGCCAGCAGCTCTAGCGGGGGGAGCTCCTACGAGCAGTACTTC. Residues: CASSSSGGSSYEQYF.

The chain employs TRBV19 and TRBJ2-6; no definite D call. The CDR3 spans 13 residues. Germline values: CDR1 LNHDA, CDR2 SQIVND (reference sequence). V was shortened by 7 bases and J by 7 bases, with 11 bases between the two germline ends. CDR3 nucleotides: TGTGCCAGTACCTGGGGTCAAGCCAACGTCCTGACTTTC. Its translation is CASTWGQANVLTF.

This chain joins TRBV6-5 and TRBJ1-4, with TRBD1 matching 9 bases. This CDR3 has 15 residues. V gave up 7 bases and J gave up 6 bases; unmatched junction bases: 9. Per germline, CDR1 MNHEY and CDR2 SVGAGI. The CDR3 protein is CASTQGGQGYEKLFF. CDR3 nucleotides: TGTGCCAGCACCCAAGGGGGACAGGGTTATGAAAAACTGTTTTTT.

J is TRBJ1-6 and V is TRBV14, with no clear D. The ends were cut back, 5 bases at V and 10 bases at J, with 12 bases in the middle. Germline CDR1 reads SGHDN; CDR2 reads FVKESK. This CDR3 region has 13 residues. The CDR3 here is CASSTIGGSPLHF. CDR3 DNA sequence: TGTGCCAGCAGCACCATAGGAGGATCACCCCTCCACTTT.

This chain uses TRBV7-3 with TRBJ2-2; TRBD2 aligns across 10 bases. Germline values: CDR1 SGHTA, CDR2 FQGTGA. Trimming took 5 bases from V and 1 from J; bases not matched to a gene: 10. This CDR3 has 18 amino acids. The CDR3 spells CASSRTSGRPRNTGELFF. CDR3 nucleotides: TGTGCCAGCAGCCGGACTAGCGGCCGACCGAGGAACACCGGGGAGCTGTTTTTT.

This sequence joins TRBV6-1 and TRBJ1-2; a weak D match, TRBD1 (5 bases). Trimming took 1 base from V and 8 from J, leaving 11 bases between them. Germline assignment: CDR1 MNHNS and CDR2 SASEGT. The CDR3 is 13 amino acids. The DNA of the CDR3 is TGTGCCAGCAGTGAAGTAGGGGTAGGAGGCTACACCTTC. This sequence encodes CASSEVGVGGYTF.

V and J are TRBV5-6 and TRBJ1-1; no firm D call. CDR3 size: 14 residues. Per germline, CDR1 SGHDT and CDR2 YYEEEE. Trimming left V 0 bases short and J 2 bases short, with 8 bases between. CDR3 DNA sequence: TGTGCCAGCAGCTTGGCCGGGCGTAACACTGAAGCTTTCTTT. Protein product: CASSLAGRNTEAFF.

This chain connects TRBV5-1 to TRBJ1-3; 9 bases match TRBD1. V trimming: 0 bases; J trimming: 0 bases; junction bases outside the gene matches: 1. The CDR3 spans 16 residues. Per the germline V gene, CDR1 is SGHRS and CDR2 is YFSETQ. CDR3 DNA: TGCGCCAGCAGCTTGGCGGGACAGGGCTCTGGAAACACCATATATTTT. Amino acid sequence: CASSLAGQGSGNTIYF.

The chain uses TRBV29-1 and TRBJ2-4, with 12 bases lining up with TRBD1. CDR3 length: 14 residues. Germline V gene sequence: CDR1 SQVTM, CDR2 ANQGSEA. Unmatched junction bases numbered 3, after V lost 7 bases and J lost 2 bases. The CDR3 nucleotides read TGCAGCGGGGGACAGGGGGCGACCAAAAACATTCAGTACTTC. Its protein is CSGGQGATKNIQYF.

This clone was counted many times. The chain employs TRBV7-9 and TRBJ2-3; 8 positions agree with TRBD1. CDR3 length: 13 residues. The V segment lost 6 bases and the J segment 4 bases; nucleotides outside the gene matches: 3. Germline V gives CDR1 SEHNR, CDR2 FQNEAQ (reference sequence). CDR3 in amino acids: CASSSRGPDTQYF. The CDR3 nucleotides are TGTGCCAGCAGTTCCAGGGGGCCAGATACGCAGTATTTT.

This chain joins TRBV5-4 and TRBJ2-4; 14 bases fit TRBD2. The CDR3 is 15 residues long. J gave up 8 bases and V 4 bases, and 5 bases lay outside the gene matches. In germline, CDR1 is SGHNT, CDR2 YYREEE (reference sequence). The CDR3 DNA follows: TGTGCCAGCAGCCACGGGACTAGCGGGGGCTACATTCAGTACTTC. This codes for CASSHGTSGGYIQYF.

This chain uses TRBV5-4 with TRBJ1-1; D is unclear. Germline CDR1 reads SGHNT; CDR2 reads YYREEE (reference sequence). The CDR3 contains 13 residues. Trimming shortened V by 0 bases and J by 2 bases, and 5 bases separated the two germline ends. The DNA for the CDR3 is TGTGCCAGCAGCTTGGCCGTTAACACTGAAGCTTTCTTT. It is translated as CASSLAVNTEAFF.

The chain combines TRBV5-1 with TRBJ1-4; possibly TRBD1 for D (5 bases). The CDR3 length is 14 residues. Germline V gene data show CDR1 as SGHRS and CDR2 as YFSETQ. The V gene lost 3 bases and the J gene lost 4 bases, with 10 bases spanning the gap. CDR3 in DNA: TGCGCCAGCAGCTCAACAGGTAGTAATGAAAAACTGTTTTTT. Its translation: CASSSTGSNEKLFF.